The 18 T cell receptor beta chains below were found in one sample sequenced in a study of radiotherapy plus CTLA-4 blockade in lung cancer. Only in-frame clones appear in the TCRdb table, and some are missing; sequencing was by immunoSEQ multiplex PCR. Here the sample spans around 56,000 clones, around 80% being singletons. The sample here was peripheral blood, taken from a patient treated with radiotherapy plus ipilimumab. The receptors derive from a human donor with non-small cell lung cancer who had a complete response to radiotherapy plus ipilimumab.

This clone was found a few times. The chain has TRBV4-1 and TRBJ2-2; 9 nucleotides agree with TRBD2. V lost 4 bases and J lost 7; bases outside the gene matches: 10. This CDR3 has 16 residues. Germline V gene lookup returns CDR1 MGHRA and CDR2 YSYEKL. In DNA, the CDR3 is TGCGCCAGCAGCCCGCGGGAGGGCCTGTTGGGCGGGGAGCTGTTTTTT. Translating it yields CASSPREGLLGGELFF.

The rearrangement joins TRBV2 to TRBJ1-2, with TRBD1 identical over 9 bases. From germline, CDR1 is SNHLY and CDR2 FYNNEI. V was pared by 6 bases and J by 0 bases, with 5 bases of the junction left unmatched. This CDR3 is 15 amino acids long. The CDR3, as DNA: TGTGCCAGCAGGAGGGGACAGGGCGCTAACTATGGCTACACCTTC. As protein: CASRRGQGANYGYTF. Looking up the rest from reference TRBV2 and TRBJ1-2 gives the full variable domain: EPEVTQTPSHQVTQMGQEVILRCVPISNHLYFYWYRQILGQKVEFLVSFYNNEISEKSEIFDDQFSVERPDGSNFTLKIRSTKLEDSAMYFCASRRGQGANYGYTFGSGTRLTVV.

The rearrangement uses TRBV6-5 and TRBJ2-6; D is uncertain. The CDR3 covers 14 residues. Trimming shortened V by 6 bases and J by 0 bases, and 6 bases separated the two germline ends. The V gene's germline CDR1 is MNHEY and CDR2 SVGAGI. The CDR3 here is CASRIGSGANVLTF. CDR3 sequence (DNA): TGTGCCAGCAGGATCGGCTCTGGGGCCAACGTCCTGACTTTC.

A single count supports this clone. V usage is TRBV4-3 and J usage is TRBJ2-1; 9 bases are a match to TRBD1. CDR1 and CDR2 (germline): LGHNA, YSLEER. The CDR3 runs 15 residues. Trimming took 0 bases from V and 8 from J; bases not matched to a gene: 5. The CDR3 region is CASSQDGTGTDEQFF. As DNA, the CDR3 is TGCGCCAGCAGCCAAGACGGGACAGGGACTGATGAGCAGTTCTTC.

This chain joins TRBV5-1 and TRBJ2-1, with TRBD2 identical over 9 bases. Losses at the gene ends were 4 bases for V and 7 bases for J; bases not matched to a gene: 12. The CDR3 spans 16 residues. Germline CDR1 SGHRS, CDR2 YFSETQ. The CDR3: CASSLEGLAGRNEQFF. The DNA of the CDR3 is TGCGCCAGCAGCCTAGAGGGTCTAGCGGGAAGAAATGAGCAGTTCTTC.

The CDR3 protein is CASGRGGVYGYEQYF. In DNA form, the CDR3 reads TGTGCCAGTGGTCGCGGGGGGGTTTATGGGTACGAGCAGTACTTC. The V and J genes are TRBV19 and TRBJ2-7; 9 nucleotides match TRBD2. Germline-derived CDR1 and CDR2 are LNHDA and SQIVND (reference sequence). The CDR3 has 15 amino acids. The ends lost 8 bases at V and 4 bases at J; junction bases unmatched: 12.

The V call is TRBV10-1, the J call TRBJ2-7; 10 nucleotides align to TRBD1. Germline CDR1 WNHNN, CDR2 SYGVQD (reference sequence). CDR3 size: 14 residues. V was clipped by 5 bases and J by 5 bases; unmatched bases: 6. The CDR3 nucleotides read TGCGCCAGCAGTCCCGGGACAGGGGATCACGAGCAGTACGTC. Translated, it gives CASSPGTGDHEQYV.

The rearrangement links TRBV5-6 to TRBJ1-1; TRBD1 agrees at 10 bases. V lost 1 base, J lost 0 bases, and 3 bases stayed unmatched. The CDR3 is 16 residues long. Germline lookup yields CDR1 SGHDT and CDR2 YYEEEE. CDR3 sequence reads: CASSLRDRGMNTEAFF. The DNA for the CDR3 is TGTGCCAGCAGCTTGAGGGACAGGGGCATGAACACTGAAGCTTTCTTT.

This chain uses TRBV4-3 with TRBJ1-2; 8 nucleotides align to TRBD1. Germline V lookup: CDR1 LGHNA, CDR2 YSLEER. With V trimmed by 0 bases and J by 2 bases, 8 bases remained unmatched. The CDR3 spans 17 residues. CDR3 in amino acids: CASSQDMAGGVNYGYTF. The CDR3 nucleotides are TGCGCCAGCAGCCAAGATATGGCAGGGGGCGTCAACTATGGCTACACCTTC.

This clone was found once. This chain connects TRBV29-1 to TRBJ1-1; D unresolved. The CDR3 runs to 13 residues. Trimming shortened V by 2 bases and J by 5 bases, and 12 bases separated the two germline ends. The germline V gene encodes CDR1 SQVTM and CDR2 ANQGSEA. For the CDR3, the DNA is TGCAGCGTTGAACCGGAGATATTGACTGAAGCTTTCTTT. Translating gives CSVEPEILTEAFF.

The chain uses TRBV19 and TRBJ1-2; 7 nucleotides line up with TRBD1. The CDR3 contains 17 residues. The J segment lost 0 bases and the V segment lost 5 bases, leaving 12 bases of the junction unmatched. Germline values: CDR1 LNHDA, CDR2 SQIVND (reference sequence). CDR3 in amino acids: CASSGRQGESANYGYTF. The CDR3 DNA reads TGTGCCAGTAGTGGCCGACAGGGCGAATCGGCTAACTATGGCTACACCTTC. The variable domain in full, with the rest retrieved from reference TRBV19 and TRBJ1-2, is DGGITQSPKYLFRKEGQNVTLSCEQNLNHDAMYWYRQDPGQGLRLIYYSQIVNDFQKGDIAEGYSVSREKKESFPLTVTSAQKNPTAFYLCASSGRQGESANYGYTFGSGTRLTVV.

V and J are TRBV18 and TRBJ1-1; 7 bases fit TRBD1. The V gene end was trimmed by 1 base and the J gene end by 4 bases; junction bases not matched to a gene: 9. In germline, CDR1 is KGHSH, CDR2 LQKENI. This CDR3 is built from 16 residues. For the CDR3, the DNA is TGTGCCAGCTCACCACGTCAGGGGGAGGTCGGCACTGAAGCTTTCTTT. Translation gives CASSPRQGEVGTEAFF.

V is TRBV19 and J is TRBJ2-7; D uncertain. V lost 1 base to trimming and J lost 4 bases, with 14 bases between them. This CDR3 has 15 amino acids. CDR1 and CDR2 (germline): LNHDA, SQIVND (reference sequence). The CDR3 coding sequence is TGTGCCAGTAGTATAGGATACAGAGATCCATACGAGCAGTACTTC. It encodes CASSIGYRDPYEQYF. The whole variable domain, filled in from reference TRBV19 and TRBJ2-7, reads DGGITQSPKYLFRKEGQNVTLSCEQNLNHDAMYWYRQDPGQGLRLIYYSQIVNDFQKGDIAEGYSVSREKKESFPLTVTSAQKNPTAFYLCASSIGYRDPYEQYFGPGTRLTVT.

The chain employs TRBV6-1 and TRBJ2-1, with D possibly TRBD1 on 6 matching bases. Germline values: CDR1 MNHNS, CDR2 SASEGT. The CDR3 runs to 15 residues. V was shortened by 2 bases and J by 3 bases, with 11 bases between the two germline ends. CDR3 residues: CASSERTDLYNEQFF. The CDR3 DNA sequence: TGTGCCAGCAGTGAAAGGACAGACCTCTACAATGAGCAGTTCTTC.

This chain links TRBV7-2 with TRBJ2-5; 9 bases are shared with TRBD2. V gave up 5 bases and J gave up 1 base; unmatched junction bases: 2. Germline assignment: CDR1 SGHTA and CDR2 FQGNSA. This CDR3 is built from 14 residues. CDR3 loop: CASSRTSVQETQYF. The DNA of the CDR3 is TGTGCCAGCAGCCGGACTAGCGTCCAAGAGACCCAGTACTTC.

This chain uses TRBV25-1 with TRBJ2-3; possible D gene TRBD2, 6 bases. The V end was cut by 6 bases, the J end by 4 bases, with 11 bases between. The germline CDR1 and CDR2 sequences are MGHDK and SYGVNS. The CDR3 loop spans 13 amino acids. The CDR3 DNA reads TGTGCCAGCAGGAAAACGGGGGCAGATACGCAGTATTTT. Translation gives CASRKTGADTQYF.

CDR3 sequence reads: CASSVEGRGEGYTF. DNA of the CDR3: TGTGCCAGCAGCGTAGAAGGCAGGGGTGAAGGCTACACCTTC. V usage is TRBV9 and J usage is TRBJ1-2, with D tentatively TRBD1 (6 bases). This CDR3 comprises 14 residues. Germline V gene data show CDR1 as SGDLS and CDR2 as YYNGEE. Trimming left V 0 bases short and J 8 bases short, with 14 bases between.

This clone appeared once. The CDR3 loop reads CASSLRERDTQYF. The CDR3 bases are TGTGCCAGCAGCTTAAGAGAGAGAGATACGCAGTATTTT. The rearrangement links TRBV11-3 to TRBJ2-3; D gene uncertain. This CDR3 has 13 amino acids. Germline assignment: CDR1 SGHNT and CDR2 YENEEA. Deletions cut 2 bases from V and 5 bases from J, with 8 bases between.